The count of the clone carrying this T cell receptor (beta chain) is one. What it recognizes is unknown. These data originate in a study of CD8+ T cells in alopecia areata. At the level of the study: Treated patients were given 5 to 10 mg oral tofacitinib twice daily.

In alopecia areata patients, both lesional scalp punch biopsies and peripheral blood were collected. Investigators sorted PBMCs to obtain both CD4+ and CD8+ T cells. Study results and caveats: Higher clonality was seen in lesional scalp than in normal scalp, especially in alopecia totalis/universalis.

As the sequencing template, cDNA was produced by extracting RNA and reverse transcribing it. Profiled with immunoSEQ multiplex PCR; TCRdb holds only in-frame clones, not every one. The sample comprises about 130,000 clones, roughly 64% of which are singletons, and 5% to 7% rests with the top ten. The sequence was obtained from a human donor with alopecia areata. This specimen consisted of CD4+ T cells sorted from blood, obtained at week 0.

The CDR3 DNA reads TGCAGCGTTCCGAGGGGAACCCCTCACAATGAGCAGTTCTTC. Protein sequence: CSVPRGTPHNEQFF. This chain joins TRBV29-1 and TRBJ2-1; D may match TRBD1 or TRBD2 (5 bases each). Trimming removed 5 bases from V and 5 bases from J, with 16 bases in between. There are 14 residues in the CDR3. From germline, CDR1 is SQVTM and CDR2 ANQGSEA.